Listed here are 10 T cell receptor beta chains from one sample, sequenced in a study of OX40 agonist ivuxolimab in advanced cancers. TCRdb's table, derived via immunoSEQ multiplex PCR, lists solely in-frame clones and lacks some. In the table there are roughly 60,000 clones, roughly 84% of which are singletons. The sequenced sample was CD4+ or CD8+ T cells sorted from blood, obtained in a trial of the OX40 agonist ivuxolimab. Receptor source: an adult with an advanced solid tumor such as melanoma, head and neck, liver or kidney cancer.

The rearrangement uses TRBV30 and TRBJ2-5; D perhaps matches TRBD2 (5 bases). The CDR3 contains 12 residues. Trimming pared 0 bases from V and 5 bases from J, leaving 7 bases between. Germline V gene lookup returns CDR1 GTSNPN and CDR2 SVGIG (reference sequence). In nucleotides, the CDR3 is TGTGCCTGGAGTGTTAGGAGGGAGACCCAGTACTTC. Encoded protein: CAWSVRRETQYF. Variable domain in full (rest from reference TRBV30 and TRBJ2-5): SQTIHQWPATLVQPVGSPLSLECTVEGTSNPNLYWYRQAAGRGLQLLFYSVGIGQISSEVPQNLSASRPQDRQFILSSKKLLLSDSGFYLCAWSVRRETQYFGPGTRLLVL.

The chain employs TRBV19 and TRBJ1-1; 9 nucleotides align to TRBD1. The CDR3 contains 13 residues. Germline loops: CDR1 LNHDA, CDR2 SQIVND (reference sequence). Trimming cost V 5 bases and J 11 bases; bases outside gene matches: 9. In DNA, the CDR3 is TGTGCCAGTAGTGACGTGGGACAGGGCTTGGCTTTCTTT. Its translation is CASSDVGQGLAFF.

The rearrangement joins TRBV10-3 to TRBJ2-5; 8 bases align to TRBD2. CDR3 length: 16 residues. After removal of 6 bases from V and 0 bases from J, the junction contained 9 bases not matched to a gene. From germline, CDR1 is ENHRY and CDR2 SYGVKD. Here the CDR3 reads CAISPGAGEYQETQYF. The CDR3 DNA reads TGTGCCATCAGCCCCGGAGCGGGGGAGTACCAAGAGACCCAGTACTTC.

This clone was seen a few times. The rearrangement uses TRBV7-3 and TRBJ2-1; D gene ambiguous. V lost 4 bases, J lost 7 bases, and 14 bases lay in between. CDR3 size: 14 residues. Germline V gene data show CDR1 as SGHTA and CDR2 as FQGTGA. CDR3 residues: CASSSHPEDNEQFF. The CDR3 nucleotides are TGTGCCAGCAGCTCGCACCCTGAGGATAATGAGCAGTTCTTC.

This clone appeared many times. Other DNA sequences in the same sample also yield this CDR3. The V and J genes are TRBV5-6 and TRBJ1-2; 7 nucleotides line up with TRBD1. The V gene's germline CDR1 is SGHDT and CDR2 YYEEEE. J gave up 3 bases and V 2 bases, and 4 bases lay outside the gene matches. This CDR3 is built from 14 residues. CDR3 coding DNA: TGTGCCAGCAGCTTCCCAGGGGGGGACTATGGCTACACCTTC. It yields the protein CASSFPGGDYGYTF.

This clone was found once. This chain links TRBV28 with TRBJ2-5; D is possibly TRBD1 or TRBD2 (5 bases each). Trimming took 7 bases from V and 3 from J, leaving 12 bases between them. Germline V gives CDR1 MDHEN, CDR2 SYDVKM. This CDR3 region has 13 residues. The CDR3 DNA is TGTGCCAGCAACGACGGGGCCAAAGAGACCCAGTACTTC. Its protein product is CASNDGAKETQYF. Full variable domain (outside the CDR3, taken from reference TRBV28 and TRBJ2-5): DVKVTQSSRYLVKRTGEKVFLECVQDMDHENMFWYRQDPGLGLRLIYFSYDVKMKEKGDIPEGYSVSREKKERFSLILESASTNQTSMYLCASNDGAKETQYFGPGTRLLVL.

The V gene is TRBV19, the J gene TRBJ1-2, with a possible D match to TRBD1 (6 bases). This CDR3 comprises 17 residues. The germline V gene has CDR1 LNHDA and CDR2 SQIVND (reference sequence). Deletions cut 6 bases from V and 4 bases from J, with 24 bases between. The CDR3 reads CASRNLEAGALSYGYTF. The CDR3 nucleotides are TGTGCCAGTAGGAACCTGGAGGCGGGGGCGCTTAGCTATGGCTACACCTTC. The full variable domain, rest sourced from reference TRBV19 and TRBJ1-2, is DGGITQSPKYLFRKEGQNVTLSCEQNLNHDAMYWYRQDPGQGLRLIYYSQIVNDFQKGDIAEGYSVSREKKESFPLTVTSAQKNPTAFYLCASRNLEAGALSYGYTFGSGTRLTVV.

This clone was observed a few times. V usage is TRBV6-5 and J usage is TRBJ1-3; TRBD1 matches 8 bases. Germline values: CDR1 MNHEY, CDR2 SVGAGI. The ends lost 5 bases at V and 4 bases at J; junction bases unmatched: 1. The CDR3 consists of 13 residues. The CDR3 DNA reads TGTGCCAGCAGTGACAGGGGAGGAAACACCATATATTTT. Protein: CASSDRGGNTIYF.

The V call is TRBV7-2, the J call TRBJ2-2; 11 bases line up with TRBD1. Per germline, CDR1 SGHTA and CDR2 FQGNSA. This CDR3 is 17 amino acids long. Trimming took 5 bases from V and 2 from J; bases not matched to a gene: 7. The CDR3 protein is CASSGQGAISNTGELFF. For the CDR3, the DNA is TGTGCCAGCAGCGGACAGGGGGCGATATCTAACACCGGGGAGCTGTTTTTT.

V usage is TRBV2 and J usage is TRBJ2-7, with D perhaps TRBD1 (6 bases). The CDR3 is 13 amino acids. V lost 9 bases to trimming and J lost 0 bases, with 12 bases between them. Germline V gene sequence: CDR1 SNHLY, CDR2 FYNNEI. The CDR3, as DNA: TGTGCCAGTCAGCAGGGGAGCTCCTACGAGCAGTACTTC. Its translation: CASQQGSSYEQYF.